The source of this TCR beta chain is a study of cytomegalovirus exposure and HLA in healthy donors (dated by TCRdb to about 2017). For the wider study: An earlier analysis of about 530 of the donors reported 276 Gb of sequence data and 95 million to 140 million unique TCR beta sequences obtained from some 200 million T cells. Among 398 genotyped donors of the cohort, an average of roughly 240,000 unique TCR beta nucleotide sequences were sequenced per donor, roughly a sixth of them non-productive. The study aimed to test whether signatures of past pathogen exposure could be identified by cataloging public T cell receptors. HLA typing covered class I and class II loci at four-digit resolution. High-throughput TCR immunosequencing, statistical association of individual TCRs with disease status, and machine learning were combined to predict cytomegalovirus infection status. Donor age, sex, ethnicity and CMV serostatus were compiled together with the repertoire data. The number of donors typed differed by locus, with 629-630 for A, B, C, DRB1 and DQB1, more than 500 for DQA1, 600 to 610 for DPA1, and approximately 470 for DPB1. In a later genetic analysis, genome-wide SNP genotypes for about 60% of the 666 donors were used, and that subset was treated as a discovery cohort. To decide whether each TCR beta V gene segment behaved as functional or pseudogenic, an earlier analysis of some 540 of the donors relied on high-throughput TCR beta sequencing. Five DR-DQ haplotypes were treated as single units for association and clustering because of strong linkage in the cohort. A separate validation cohort of 100 to 150 different subjects was used in addition to the approximately 670-subject first cohort. The genetic ancestry cluster associated with self-reported Caucasian donors included around 76% of the approximately 430 genotyped donors. In the later analysis, no new phenotypic data were used to find candidate immune exposures; instead, reliance was placed on TCR beta sequences and their occurrence across donors. Every discovery cohort repertoire had been produced on one sequencing platform. Using immunosequencing, the study profiled T cell repertoires from fewer than 850 subjects and related those repertoires to cytomegalovirus serostatus. About 330 gigabases of sequencing data and around 80 million unique TCR sequences made up an early release that covered about 640 HLA-typed donors. In a later analysis, previously published TCR beta repertoires from more than 500 donors were re-analyzed and high-resolution HLA genotyping was added so that TCR occurrence patterns could be studied.

The cohort was made up of approximately 700 healthy bone marrow donors. All cohort members were sampled while nominally healthy, although unrecorded immune exposures were likely present. The donor tested CMV seropositive, placing the donor among the approximately 310 seropositive members of the cohort. Every donor gave a peripheral blood sample, and the peripheral blood mononuclear cells from that sample were used for TCR beta sequencing. The Qiagen DNeasy Blood Extraction Kit was used to extract genomic DNA from the blood cell samples. What the authors observed across the whole study: A further reported finding was that TCR beta sequences accurately predicted the HLA-A and HLA-B alleles for most subjects in the first cohort. A cluster of highly shared sequence variants was judged likely to be a technical artifact of the sequencing pipeline. An association between a missense DCLRE1C variant and V-gene and J-gene trimming of TCR beta chains was found in a later genetic analysis and replicated in an independent cohort. It was suggested by the authors that the approach could potentially be generalized to other disease states and immunological phenotypes. The study gave a list of roughly 150 TCR beta chains associated with cytomegalovirus. Most CMV-associated TCR beta chains appeared to be HLA-restricted in a later analysis, and the HLA associations seemed to be driven largely by CMV exposure. When HLA alleles, especially DR and DQ, strongly co-occurred, attributing TCR associations to individual alleles was difficult. The presence/absence analyses assumed that sequencing depth was roughly uniform across donors, and that assumption may not be true. An earlier analysis of some 590 of the donors showed that most TCR beta V segments appeared in productive rearrangements either about 87% or about 30% of the time, which broadly matched IMGT annotations. Three of the identified cytomegalovirus-associated TCR beta chains were confirmed in vitro to be specific for cytomegalovirus antigens. At a false discovery rate of 0.05, a later analysis linked roughly 17,000 TCR beta sequences to specific HLA alleles. While some public TCRs were present in many individuals, most TCR sequences turned up only very rarely across donors. Because some donors lacked HLA typing at each locus, the association tests relied only on the typed subset. Linkage disequilibrium might explain the correlated functional status among segregating V segments, but an unknown experimental factor could not be ruled out. In a later analysis, several top co-occurrence clusters were reported to appear linked to parvovirus B19, influenza, CMV and Epstein-Barr virus. This cohort had only TCR beta chains sequenced, and the lack of alpha or paired-chain data limited which features could be detected. The classifier was reported to diagnose cytomegalovirus status with high specificity and sensitivity in both the original cohort and the validation cohort. The earlier analysis of approximately 540 of the donors excluded over 15 rarely observed V segments, including chromosome 9 orphons, because counts were too low. The 87-base-pair reads could not distinguish some IMGT-functional V segments, including TRBV6-2 and TRBV6-3, so those segments were excluded. In a later analysis, HLA-associated TCR beta chains showed more clonal expansion and lower generation probabilities than non-associated chains that were equally common. In a later analysis, TCR association rates were found to vary across HLA loci, with the most associated TCRs seen for DRB1 alleles and the fewest for HLA-C alleles. Immune exposure information for the cohort was limited to CMV serostatus. In a later genetic analysis, fewer N-insertions in productive TCRs were reported among donors in an Asian-associated ancestry cluster than the approximately 630-donor mean.

This clone appeared once. What antigen it recognizes has not been identified. No qualities accompany the bases; no much larger clone lies one base away. To prepare the library, the immunoSEQ multiplex PCR assay was applied. For the multiplex PCR, a mixture combining 60 forward primers for TCR Vbeta segments and 13 reverse primers for TCR Jbeta segments was used. A multiplex PCR assay on genomic DNA amplified the CDR3 region of rearranged TCR beta genes. On the Illumina HiSeq System, the amplified TCR beta libraries were sequenced as 87-base-pair reads. The authors' analysis ran thus. A later analysis tallied roughly 76 million unique TCR beta chains across the 640 or so repertoires, and 10 million to 11 million of those chains were shared by two or more donors. Raw reads were error-corrected and collapsed into unique sequences with a nearest-neighbor algorithm that merged closely related sequences to remove PCR and sequencing errors. CDR3 sequences were aligned to IMGT reference sequences to assign V, D and J gene segments. For a sequence to be retained, a match of at least six nucleotides to both a V gene segment and a J gene segment was required. Rearrangements were called productive when the CDR3 lacked stop codons and stayed in frame with V and J; all others were non-productive. CDR3 was defined according to IMGT convention as the region running from the second conserved V-encoded cysteine to the conserved J-encoded phenylalanine. The earlier analysis of 450 to 750 of the donors excluded any sequence lacking an unambiguous match to a single V gene segment. In an earlier analysis of approximately 500 of the donors, a V segment was called functional when productive rearrangements were above 56.7%, and segregating when the standard deviation between donors exceeded 5%. A statistical classification framework was built to diagnose cytomegalovirus status from the catalog of TCR beta chain sequences. In a later analysis, V and J genes were assigned by comparing TCR nucleotide sequences against IMGT/GENE-DB human TR gene sequences. A later analysis assigned CDR3 sequences and most-parsimonious VDJ recombination scenarios with the TCRdist pipeline. In a later analysis, every TCR beta chain was defined by the combination of its CDR3 amino acid sequence and its V-gene family, and reads without a unique V-gene family were dropped. A later analysis removed nearly 600 highly shared, low-generation-probability nucleotide sequences to deal with suspected cross-contamination and a sequencing artifact. A later analysis calculated a clonal expansion index for each public chain from normalized within-repertoire ranks of inferred template counts. In a later analysis, generation probabilities were computed using a VDJ recombination model fitted to out-of-frame rearrangements, and the results were checked against IGoR. In a later analysis, TCR-TCR, TCR-HLA and TCR-CMV co-occurrence was scored with hypergeometric tests, and a repertoire-size bias correction was applied to TCR pairs. A later analysis estimated false discovery rates by permuting HLA or CMV assignments 20 times. In a later analysis, co-occurring TCRs were grouped using DBSCAN, with TCRdist sequence similarity added in when clustering inside HLA-allele-positive subsets. Repertoires with fewer than 30,000 or more than 120,000 public chains, plus five repertoires with anomalous nucleotide sharing, were excluded from co-occurrence clustering. This is the immuneACCESS table as TCRdb keeps it, with only in-frame sequences that have V and J called. A part of the clones is gone; compared with another copy, unresolved V genes explain less than half, and the rest is unexplained. That table gives V, J and clone size, and the DNA gave D and trimming. For this sample the table gives 70,000 or so clones, of which more than 80% were detected only once. The ten largest clones represent over 10% of the sample.

Ends trimmed: V by 5 bases, J by 5 bases; bases unmatched to a gene: 3. Taken from cysteine to phenylalanine, the CDR3 has 13 residues. The CDR3 DNA has 39 bases and is translated from base 1. Via the germline V gene, CDR1 is MDHEN and CDR2 SYDVKM. In this chain, TRBV28 is recombined with TRBJ2-5, with 9 bases in between that match TRBD1. The specimen was PBMCs. The clonotype originates from a woman in her thirties in good health and CMV-seropositive. Here is the DNA: TGTGCCAGCAGTCACAGGGGGCAGGAGACCCAGTACTTC. This gives the protein CASSHRGQETQYF.